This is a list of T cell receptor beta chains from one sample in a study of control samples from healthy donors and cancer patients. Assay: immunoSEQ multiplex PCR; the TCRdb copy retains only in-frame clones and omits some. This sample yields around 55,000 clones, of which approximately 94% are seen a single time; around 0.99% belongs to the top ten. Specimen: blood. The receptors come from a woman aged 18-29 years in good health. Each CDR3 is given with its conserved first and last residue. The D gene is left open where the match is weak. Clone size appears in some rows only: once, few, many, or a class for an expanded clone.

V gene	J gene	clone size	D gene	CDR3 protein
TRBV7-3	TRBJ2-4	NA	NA	CASSSDPGNIQYF
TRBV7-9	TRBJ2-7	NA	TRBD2	CASSPKAGGLLGEQYF
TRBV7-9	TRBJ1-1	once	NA	CASSSGSRGTEAFF
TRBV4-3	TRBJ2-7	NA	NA	CASSPQHPGTYEQYF
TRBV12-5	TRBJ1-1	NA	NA	CASGLGGPEAFF
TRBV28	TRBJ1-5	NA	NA	CASSLSGIYQPQHF
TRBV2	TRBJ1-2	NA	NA	CATHPDGSYGYTF
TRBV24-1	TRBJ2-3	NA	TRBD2	CATSLAGVTDTQYF
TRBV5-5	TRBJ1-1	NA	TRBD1	CASSLQGSNTEAFF
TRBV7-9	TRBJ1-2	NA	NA	CASSRVGSGFDGYTF
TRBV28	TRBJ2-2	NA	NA	CASSLLPETGELFF
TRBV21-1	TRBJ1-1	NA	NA	CASSKATGDLGTEAFF
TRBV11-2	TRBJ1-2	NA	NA	CASNLREGGVYGYTF
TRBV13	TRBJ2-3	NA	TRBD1	CASSTRGLEDTQYF
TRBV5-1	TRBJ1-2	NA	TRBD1	CASSELIPGQGGYGYTF
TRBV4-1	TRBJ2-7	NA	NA	CASSQGRFNYEQYF
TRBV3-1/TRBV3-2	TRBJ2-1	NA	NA	CASSRTADSYNEQFF
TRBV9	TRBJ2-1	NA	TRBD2	CASSLDGGAAYNEQFF
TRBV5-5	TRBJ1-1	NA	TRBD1	CASSSRGDRGINTEAFF
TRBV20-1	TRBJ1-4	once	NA	CSASRGEKLFF
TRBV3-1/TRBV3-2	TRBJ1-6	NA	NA	CASSQGDRSPLHF
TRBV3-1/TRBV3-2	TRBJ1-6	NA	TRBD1	CASSLAGQENSPLHF
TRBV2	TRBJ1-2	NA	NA	CASFRQVNYGYTF
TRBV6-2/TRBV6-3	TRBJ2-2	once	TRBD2	CASSYSTSGGAGTGELFF
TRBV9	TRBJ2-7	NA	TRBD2	CASSVTSGGAGEQYF
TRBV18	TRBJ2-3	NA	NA	CASSSQGHTDTQYF
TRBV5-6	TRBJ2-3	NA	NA	CASSFGRHTDTQYF
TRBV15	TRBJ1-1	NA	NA	CATSTASGTEAFF
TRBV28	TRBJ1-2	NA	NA	CASSLPNYGYTF
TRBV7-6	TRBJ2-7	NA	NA	CASSPQTVFGYEQYF
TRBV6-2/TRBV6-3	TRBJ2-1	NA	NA	CASSSHLEVGNEQFF
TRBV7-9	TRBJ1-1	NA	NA	CASSPPGGTEAFF
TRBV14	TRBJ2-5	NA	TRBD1	CASRQTGGQETQYF
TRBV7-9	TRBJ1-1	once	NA	CASSSTGIGTEAFF
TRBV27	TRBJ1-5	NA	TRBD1	CASSLTAGQGQHF
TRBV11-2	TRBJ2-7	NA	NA	CASSLGGNEQYF
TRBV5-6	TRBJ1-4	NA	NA	CASSLGTTSMSNEKLFF
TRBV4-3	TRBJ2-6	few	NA	CASSQVVSNTGANVLTF
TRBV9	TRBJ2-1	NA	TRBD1	CASSVGTGGRFNEQFF
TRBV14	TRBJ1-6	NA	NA	CASSQGQLLYNSPLHF
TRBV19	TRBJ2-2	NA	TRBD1	CASCDRVGQTNTGELFF
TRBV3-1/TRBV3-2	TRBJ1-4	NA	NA	CASSPGSSATNEKLFF
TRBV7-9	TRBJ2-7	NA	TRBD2	CASSYGLAETYEQYF
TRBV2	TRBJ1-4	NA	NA	CASSPDGIATNEKLFF
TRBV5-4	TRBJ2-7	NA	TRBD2	CASSSRLAQNEQYF
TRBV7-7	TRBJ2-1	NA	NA	CASSLGGQSYNEQFF
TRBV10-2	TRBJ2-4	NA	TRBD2	CASREGLAGGALAKNIQYF